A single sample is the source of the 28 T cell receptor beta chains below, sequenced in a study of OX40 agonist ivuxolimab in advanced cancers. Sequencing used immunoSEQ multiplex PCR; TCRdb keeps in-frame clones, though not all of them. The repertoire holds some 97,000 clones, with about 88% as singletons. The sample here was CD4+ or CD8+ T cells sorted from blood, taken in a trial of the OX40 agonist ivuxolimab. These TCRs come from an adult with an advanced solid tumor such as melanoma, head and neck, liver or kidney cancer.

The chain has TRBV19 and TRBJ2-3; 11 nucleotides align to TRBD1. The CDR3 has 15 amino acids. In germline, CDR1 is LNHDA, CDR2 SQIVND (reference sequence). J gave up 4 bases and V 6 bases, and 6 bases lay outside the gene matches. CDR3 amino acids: CASSADRGRADTQYF. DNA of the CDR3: TGTGCCAGTAGCGCGGACAGGGGGCGCGCAGATACGCAGTATTTT.

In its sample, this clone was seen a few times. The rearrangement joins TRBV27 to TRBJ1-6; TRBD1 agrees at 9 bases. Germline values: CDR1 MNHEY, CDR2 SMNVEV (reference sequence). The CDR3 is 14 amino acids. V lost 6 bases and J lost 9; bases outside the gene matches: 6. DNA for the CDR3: TGTGCCAGCAGAGCTGACAGGGGGAGTTCACCCCTCCACTTT. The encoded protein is CASRADRGSSPLHF.

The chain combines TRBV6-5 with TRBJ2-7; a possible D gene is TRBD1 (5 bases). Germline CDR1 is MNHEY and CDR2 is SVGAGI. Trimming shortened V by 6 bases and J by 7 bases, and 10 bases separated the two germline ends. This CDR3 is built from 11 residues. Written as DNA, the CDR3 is TGTGCCAGCAGGCGCCGACAGGAGCAGTACTTC. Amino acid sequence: CASRRRQEQYF.

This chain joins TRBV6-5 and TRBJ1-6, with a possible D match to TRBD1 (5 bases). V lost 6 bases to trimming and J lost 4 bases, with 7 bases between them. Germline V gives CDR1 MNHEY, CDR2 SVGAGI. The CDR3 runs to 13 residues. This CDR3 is CASRDSYNSPLHF. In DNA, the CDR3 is TGTGCCAGCAGAGACAGTTATAATTCACCCCTCCACTTT.

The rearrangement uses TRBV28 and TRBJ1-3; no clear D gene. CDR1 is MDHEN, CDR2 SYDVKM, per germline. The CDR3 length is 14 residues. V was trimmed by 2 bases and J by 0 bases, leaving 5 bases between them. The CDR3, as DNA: TGTGCCAGCAGTTTACTCCGCTCTGGAAACACCATATATTTT. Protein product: CASSLLRSGNTIYF.

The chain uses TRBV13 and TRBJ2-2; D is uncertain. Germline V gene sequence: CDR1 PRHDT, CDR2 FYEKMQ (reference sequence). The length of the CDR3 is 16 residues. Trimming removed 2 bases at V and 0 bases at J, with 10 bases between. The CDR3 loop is CASSLLTNSNTGELFF. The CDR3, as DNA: TGTGCCAGCAGCTTACTTACTAACTCGAACACCGGGGAGCTGTTTTTT.

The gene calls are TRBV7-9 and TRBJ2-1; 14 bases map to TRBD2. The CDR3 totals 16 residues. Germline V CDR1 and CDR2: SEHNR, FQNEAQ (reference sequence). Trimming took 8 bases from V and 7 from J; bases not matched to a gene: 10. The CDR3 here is CASRGLAGEGGNEQFF. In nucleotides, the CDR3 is TGTGCCAGCCGGGGACTAGCGGGAGAAGGGGGGAATGAGCAGTTCTTC.

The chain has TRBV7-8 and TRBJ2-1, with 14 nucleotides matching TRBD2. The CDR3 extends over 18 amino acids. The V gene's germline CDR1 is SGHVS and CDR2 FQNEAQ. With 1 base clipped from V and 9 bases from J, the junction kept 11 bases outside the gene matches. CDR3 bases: TGTGCCAGCAGCTTAGGGGGACTAGCGGGGGCGCCAATAACTGAGCAGTTCTTC. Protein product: CASSLGGLAGAPITEQFF.

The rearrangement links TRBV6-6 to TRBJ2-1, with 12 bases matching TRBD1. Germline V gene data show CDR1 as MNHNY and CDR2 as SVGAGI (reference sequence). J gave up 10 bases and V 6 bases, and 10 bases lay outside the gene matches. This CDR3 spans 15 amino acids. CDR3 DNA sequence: TGTGCCAGCAGCCCTCCGGGACAGGGGGCTCGGGAGCAGTTCTTC. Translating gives CASSPPGQGAREQFF.

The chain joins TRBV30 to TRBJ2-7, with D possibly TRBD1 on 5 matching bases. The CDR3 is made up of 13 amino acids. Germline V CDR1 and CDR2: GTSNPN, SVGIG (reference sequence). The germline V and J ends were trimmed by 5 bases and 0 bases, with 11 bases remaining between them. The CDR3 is CAWAQGLSYEQYF. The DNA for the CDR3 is TGTGCCTGGGCGCAGGGCCTCTCCTACGAGCAGTACTTC.

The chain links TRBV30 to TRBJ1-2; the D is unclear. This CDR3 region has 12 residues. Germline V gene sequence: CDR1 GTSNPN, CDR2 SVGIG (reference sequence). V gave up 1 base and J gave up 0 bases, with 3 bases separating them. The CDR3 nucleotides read TGTGCCTGGAGTGCGGCTAACTATGGCTACACCTTC. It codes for CAWSAANYGYTF.

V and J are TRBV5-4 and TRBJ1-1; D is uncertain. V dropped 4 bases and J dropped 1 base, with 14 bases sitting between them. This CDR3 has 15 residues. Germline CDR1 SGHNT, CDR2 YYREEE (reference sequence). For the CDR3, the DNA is TGTGCCAGCAGCCCCCCACTTGGTACGAACACTGAAGCTTTCTTT. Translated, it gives CASSPPLGTNTEAFF.

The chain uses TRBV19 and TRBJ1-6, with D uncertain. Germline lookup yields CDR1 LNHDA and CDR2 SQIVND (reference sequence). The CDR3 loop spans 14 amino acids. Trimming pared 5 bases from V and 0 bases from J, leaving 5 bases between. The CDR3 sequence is CASSEGSYNSPLHF. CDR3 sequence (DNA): TGTGCCAGTAGTGAAGGCTCCTATAATTCACCCCTCCACTTT. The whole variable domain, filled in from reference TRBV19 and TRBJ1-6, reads DGGITQSPKYLFRKEGQNVTLSCEQNLNHDAMYWYRQDPGQGLRLIYYSQIVNDFQKGDIAEGYSVSREKKESFPLTVTSAQKNPTAFYLCASSEGSYNSPLHFGNGTRLTVT.

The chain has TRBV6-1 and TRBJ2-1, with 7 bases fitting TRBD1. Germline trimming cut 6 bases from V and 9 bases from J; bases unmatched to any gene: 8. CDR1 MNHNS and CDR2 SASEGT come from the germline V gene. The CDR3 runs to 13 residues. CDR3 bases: TGTGCCAGCAGAACTACAGGGGTCGGTGAGCAGTTCTTC. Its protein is CASRTTGVGEQFF.

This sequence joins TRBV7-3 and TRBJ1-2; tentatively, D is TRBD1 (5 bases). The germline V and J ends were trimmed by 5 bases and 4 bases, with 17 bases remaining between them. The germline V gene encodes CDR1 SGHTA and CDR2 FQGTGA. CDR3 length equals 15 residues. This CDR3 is CASSLGPGTAYGYTF. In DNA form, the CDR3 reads TGTGCCAGCAGCCTAGGTCCCGGGACGGCCTATGGCTACACCTTC.

This chain's CDR3 is CASSGPVRNQPQHF. The CDR3 DNA is TGTGCCAGCTCCGGTCCCGTACGGAATCAGCCCCAGCATTTT. J is TRBJ1-5 and V is TRBV6-1; D remains ambiguous. Germline lookup yields CDR1 MNHNS and CDR2 SASEGT. V lost 8 bases and J 4 bases, leaving 15 bases between the germline ends. The length of the CDR3 is 14 residues.

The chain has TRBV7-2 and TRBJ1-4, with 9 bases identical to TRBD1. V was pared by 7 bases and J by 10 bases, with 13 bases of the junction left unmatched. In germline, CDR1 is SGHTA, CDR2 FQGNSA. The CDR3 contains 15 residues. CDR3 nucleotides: TGTGCCAGCAACACAGCCGGGACAGGGTATGGAAAACTGTTTTTT. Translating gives CASNTAGTGYGKLFF.

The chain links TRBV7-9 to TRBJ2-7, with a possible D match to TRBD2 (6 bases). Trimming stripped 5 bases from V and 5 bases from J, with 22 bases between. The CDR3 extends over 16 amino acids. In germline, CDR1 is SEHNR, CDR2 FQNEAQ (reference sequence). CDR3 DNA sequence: TGTGCCAGCAGCCACGTAATTAGCGGTACTCTGGACGAGCAGTACTTC. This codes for CASSHVISGTLDEQYF.

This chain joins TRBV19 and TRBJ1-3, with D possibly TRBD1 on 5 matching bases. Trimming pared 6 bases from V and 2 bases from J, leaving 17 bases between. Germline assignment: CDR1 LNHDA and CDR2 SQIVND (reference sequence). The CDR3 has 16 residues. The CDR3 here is CASSRAAGEAGNTIYF. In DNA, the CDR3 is TGTGCCAGTAGCCGTGCCGCGGGGGAGGCTGGAAACACCATATATTTT.

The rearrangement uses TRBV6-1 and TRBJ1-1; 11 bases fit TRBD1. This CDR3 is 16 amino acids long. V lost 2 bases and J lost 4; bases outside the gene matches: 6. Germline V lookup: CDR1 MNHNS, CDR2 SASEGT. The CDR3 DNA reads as TGTGCCAGCAGTGAACTTGGGACAGGGGGTCTCACTGAAGCTTTCTTT. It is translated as CASSELGTGGLTEAFF.

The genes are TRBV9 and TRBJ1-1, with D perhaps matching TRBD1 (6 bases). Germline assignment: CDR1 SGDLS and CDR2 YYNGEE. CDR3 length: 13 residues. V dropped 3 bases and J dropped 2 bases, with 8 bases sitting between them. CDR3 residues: CASSAQGNTEAFF. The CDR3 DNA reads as TGTGCCAGCAGCGCACAGGGAAACACTGAAGCTTTCTTT.

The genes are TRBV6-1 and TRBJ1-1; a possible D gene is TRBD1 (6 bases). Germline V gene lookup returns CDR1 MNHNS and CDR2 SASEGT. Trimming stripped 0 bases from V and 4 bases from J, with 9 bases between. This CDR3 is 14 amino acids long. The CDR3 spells CASSEASRGTEAFF. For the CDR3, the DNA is TGTGCCAGCAGTGAAGCGAGCAGGGGCACTGAAGCTTTCTTT.

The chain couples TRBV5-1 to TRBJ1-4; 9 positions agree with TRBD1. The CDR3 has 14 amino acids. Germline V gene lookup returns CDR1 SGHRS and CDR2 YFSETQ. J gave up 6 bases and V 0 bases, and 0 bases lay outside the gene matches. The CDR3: CASSLGTGDEKLFF. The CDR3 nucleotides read TGCGCCAGCAGCTTGGGGACAGGGGATGAAAAACTGTTTTTT.

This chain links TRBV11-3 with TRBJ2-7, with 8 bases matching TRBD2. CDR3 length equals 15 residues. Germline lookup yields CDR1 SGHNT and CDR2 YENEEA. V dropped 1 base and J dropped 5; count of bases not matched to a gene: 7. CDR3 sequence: CASSLGVAGRDEQYF. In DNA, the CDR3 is TGTGCCAGCAGCTTAGGGGTAGCGGGAAGAGACGAGCAGTACTTC. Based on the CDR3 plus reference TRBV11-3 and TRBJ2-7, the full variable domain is EAGVVQSPRYKIIEKKQPVAFWCNPISGHNTLYWYLQNLGQGPELLIRYENEEAVDDSQLPKDRFSAERLKGVDSTLKIQPAELGDSAVYLCASSLGVAGRDEQYFGPGTRLTVT.

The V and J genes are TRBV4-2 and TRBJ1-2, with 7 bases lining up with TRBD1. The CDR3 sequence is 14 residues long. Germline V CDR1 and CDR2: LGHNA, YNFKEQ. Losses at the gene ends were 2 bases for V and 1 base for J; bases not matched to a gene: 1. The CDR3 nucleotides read TGTGCCAGCAGCCAAACAGGGGATAACTATGGCTACACCTTC. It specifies CASSQTGDNYGYTF.

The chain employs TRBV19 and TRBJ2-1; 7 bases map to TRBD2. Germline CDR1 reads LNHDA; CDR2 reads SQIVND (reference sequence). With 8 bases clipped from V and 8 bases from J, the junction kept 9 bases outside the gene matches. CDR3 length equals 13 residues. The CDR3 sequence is CASRGLNLYEQFF. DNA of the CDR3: TGTGCCAGTCGGGGACTAAATTTGTATGAGCAGTTCTTC.

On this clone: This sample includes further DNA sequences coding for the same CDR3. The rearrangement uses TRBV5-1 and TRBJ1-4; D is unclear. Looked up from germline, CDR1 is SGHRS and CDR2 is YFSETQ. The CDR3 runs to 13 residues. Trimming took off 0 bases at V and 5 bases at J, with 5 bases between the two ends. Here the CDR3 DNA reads TGCGCCAGCAGCTTGGAGGGAAATGAAAAACTGTTTTTT. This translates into CASSLEGNEKLFF. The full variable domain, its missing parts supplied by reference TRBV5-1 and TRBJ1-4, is KAGVTQTPRYLIKTRGQQVTLSCSPISGHRSVSWYQQTPGQGLQFLFEYFSETQRNKGNFPGRFSGRQFSNSRSEMNVSTLELGDSALYLCASSLEGNEKLFFGSGTQLSVL.

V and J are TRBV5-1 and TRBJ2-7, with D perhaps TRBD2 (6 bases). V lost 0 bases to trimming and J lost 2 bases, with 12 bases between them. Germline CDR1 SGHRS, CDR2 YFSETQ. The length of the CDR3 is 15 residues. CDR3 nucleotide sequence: TGCGCCAGCAGCTTGGACGGGACTCCCCCCTACGAGCAGTACTTC. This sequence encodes CASSLDGTPPYEQYF.